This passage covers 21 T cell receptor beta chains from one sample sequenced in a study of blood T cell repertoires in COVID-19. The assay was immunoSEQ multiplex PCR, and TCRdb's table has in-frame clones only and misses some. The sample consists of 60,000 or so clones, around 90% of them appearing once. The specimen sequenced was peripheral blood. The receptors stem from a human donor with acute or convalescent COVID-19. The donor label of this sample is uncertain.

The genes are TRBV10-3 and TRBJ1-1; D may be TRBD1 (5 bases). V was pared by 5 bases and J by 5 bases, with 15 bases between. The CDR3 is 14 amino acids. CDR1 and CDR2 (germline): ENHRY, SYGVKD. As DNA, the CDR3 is TGTGCCATCAGTACCGAGCAGGGAAGGACTGAAGCTTTCTTT. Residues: CAISTEQGRTEAFF.

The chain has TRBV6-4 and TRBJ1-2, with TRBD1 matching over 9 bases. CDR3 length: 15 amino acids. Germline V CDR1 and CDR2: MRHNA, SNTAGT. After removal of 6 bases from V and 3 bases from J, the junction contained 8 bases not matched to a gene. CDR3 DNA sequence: TGTGCCAGCAGAAATCCAGGGACAGGGTACTATGGCTACACCTTC. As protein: CASRNPGTGYYGYTF.

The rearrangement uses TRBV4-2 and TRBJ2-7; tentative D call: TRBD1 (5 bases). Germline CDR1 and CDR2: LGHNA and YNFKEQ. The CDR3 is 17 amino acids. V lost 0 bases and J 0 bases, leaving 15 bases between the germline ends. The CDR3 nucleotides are TGTGCCAGCAGCCAAGATTTAGCAGGGATCCCCTCCTACGAGCAGTACTTC. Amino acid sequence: CASSQDLAGIPSYEQYF.

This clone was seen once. The CDR3 protein is CASSSEGTIYF. In DNA, the CDR3 is TGTGCCAGCAGCTCCGAGGGCACCATATATTTT. This chain joins TRBV7-9 and TRBJ1-3; D is uncertain. Trimming took off 4 bases at V and 9 bases at J, with 7 bases between the two ends. The length of the CDR3 is 11 residues. Per the germline V gene, CDR1 is SEHNR and CDR2 is FQNEAQ (reference sequence).

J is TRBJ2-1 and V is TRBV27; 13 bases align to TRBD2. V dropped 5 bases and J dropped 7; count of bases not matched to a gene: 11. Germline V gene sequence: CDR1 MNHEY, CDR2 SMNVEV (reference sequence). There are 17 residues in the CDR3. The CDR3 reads CASSERRTSGRRNEQFF. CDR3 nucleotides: TGTGCCAGCAGTGAGAGAAGGACTAGCGGGAGAAGGAATGAGCAGTTCTTC.

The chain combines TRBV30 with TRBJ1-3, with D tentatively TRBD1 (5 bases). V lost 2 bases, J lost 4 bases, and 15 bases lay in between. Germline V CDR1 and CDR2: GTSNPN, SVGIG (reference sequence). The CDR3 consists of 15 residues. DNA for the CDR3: TGTGCCTGGAGTCCCCGGTGGGGGAGGGGAAACACCATATATTTT. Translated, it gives CAWSPRWGRGNTIYF.

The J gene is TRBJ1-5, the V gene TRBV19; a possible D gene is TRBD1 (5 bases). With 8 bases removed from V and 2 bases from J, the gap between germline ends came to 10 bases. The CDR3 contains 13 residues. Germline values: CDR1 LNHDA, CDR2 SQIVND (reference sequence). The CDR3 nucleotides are TGTGCCAGTTTGGGGGGGGGCAATCAGCCCCAGCATTTT. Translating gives CASLGGGNQPQHF. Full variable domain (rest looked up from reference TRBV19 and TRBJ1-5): DGGITQSPKYLFRKEGQNVTLSCEQNLNHDAMYWYRQDPGQGLRLIYYSQIVNDFQKGDIAEGYSVSREKKESFPLTVTSAQKNPTAFYLCASLGGGNQPQHFGDGTRLSIL.

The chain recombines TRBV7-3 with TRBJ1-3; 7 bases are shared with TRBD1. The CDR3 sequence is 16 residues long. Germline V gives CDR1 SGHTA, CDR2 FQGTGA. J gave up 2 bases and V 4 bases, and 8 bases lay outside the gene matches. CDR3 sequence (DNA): TGTGCCAGCAGCTCCCCGGGACAGTTGACTGGAAACACCATATATTTT. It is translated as CASSSPGQLTGNTIYF. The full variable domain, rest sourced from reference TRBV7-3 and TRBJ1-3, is GAGVSQTPSNKVTEKGKYVELRCDPISGHTALYWYRQSLGQGPEFLIYFQGTGAADDSGLPNDRFFAVRPEGSVSTLKIQRTERGDSAVYLCASSSPGQLTGNTIYFGEGSWLTVV.

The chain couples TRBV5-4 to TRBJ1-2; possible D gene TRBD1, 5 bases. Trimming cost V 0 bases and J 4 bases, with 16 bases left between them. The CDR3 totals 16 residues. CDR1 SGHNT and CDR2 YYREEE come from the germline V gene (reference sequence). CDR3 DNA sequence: TGTGCCAGCAGCTTGGGACAGCCTACGGGCGCCTATGGCTACACCTTC. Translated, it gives CASSLGQPTGAYGYTF.

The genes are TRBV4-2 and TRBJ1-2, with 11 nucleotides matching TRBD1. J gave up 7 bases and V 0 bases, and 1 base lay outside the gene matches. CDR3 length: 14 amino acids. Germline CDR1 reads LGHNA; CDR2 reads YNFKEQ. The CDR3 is CASSQEGTGGGYTF. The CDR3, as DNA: TGTGCCAGCAGCCAAGAGGGGACAGGGGGTGGCTACACCTTC.

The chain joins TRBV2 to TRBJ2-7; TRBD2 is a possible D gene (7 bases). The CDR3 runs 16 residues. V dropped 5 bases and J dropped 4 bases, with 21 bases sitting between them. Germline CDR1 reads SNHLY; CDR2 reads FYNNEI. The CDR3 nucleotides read TGTGCCAGCAGTTCCCGGTTGGAGGGGGGGGATTACGAGCAGTACTTC. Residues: CASSSRLEGGDYEQYF.

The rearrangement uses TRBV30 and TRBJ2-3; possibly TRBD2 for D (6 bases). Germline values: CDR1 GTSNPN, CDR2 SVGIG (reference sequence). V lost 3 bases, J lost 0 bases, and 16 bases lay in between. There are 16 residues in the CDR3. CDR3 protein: CAWSGKTSASTDTQYF. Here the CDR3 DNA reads TGTGCCTGGAGCGGAAAGACTAGTGCTAGCACAGATACGCAGTATTTT. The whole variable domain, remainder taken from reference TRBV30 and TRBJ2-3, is SQTIHQWPATLVQPVGSPLSLECTVEGTSNPNLYWYRQAAGRGLQLLFYSVGIGQISSEVPQNLSASRPQDRQFILSSKKLLLSDSGFYLCAWSGKTSASTDTQYFGPGTRLTVL.

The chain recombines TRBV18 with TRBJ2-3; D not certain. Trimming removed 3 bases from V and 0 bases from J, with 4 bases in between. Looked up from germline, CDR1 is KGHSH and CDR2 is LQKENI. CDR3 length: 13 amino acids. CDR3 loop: CASSPYSTDTQYF. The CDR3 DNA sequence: TGTGCCAGCTCACCTTATAGCACAGATACGCAGTATTTT. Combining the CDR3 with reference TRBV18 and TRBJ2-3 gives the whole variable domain NAGVMQNPRHLVRRRGQEARLRCSPMKGHSHVYWYRQLPEEGLKFMVYLQKENIIDESGMPKERFSAEFPKEGPSILRIQQVVRGDSAAYFCASSPYSTDTQYFGPGTRLTVL.

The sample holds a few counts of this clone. The DNA of the CDR3 is TGTGCCAGTAGCTCACGACAGGGAAGGGGCCCCTATGGCTACACCTTC. Translating gives CASSSRQGRGPYGYTF. The chain combines TRBV19 with TRBJ1-2, with 7 positions matching TRBD1. There are 16 residues in the CDR3. Looked up from germline, CDR1 is LNHDA and CDR2 is SQIVND (reference sequence). Trimming at V came to 6 bases and at J to 4 bases, leaving 14 bases not matched to a gene.

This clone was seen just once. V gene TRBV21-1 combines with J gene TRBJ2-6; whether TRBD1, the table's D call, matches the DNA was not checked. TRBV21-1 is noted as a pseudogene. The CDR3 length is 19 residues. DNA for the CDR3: TGTGCCAGCAGCAAAGGGTTGAGACAGCGAACACTCTGGGCCAACGTCCTGACTTTC. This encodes CASSKGLRQRTLWANVLTF.

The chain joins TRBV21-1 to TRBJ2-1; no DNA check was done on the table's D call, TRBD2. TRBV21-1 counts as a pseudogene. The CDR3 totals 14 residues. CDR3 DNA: TGTGCCAGCAGCAACAGCGGGAGGCGCAATGAGCAGTTCTTC. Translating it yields CASSNSGRRNEQFF.

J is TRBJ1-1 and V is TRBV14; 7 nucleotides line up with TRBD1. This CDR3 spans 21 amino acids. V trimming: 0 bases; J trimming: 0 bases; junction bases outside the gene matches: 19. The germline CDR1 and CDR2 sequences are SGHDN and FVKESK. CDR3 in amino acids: CASSQDLGGANHRGMNTEAFF. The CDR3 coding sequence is TGTGCCAGCAGCCAAGATCTTGGGGGAGCCAACCACAGGGGCATGAACACTGAAGCTTTCTTT. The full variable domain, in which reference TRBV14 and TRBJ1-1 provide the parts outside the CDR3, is EAGVTQFPSHSVIEKGQTVTLRCDPISGHDNLYWYRRVMGKEIKFLLHFVKESKQDESGMPNNRFLAERTGGTYSTLKVQPAELEDSGVYFCASSQDLGGANHRGMNTEAFFGQGTRLTVV.

CDR3: CASSVGGRSPLHF. In DNA, the CDR3 is TGTGCCAGCAGCGTCGGGGGACGTTCACCCCTCCACTTT. The V gene is TRBV9, the J gene TRBJ1-6; tentatively, D is TRBD1 (5 bases). The CDR3 length is 13 residues. The V gene lost 2 bases and the J gene lost 9 bases, with 9 bases spanning the gap. Germline V gene lookup returns CDR1 SGDLS and CDR2 YYNGEE.

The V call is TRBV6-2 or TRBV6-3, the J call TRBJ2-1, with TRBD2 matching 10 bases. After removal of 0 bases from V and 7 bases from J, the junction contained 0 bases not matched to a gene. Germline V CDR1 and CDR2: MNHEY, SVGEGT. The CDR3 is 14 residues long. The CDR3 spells CASSYSSGGNEQFF. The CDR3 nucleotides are TGTGCCAGCAGTTACTCTAGCGGGGGGAATGAGCAGTTCTTC.

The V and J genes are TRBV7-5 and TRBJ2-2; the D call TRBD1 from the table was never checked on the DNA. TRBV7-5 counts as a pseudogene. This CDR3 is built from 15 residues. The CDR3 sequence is CARLGPGHFTGELFF. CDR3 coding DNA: TGTGCCAGATTGGGGCCGGGACACTTCACCGGGGAGCTGTTTTTT.

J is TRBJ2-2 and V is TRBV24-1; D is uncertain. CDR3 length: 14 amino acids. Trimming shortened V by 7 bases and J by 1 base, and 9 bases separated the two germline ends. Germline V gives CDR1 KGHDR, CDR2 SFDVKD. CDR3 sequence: CATSSGLNTGELFF. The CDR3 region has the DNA TGTGCCACCAGCTCCGGGTTGAACACCGGGGAGCTGTTTTTT.